Below, 17 T cell receptor beta chains from the same sample are listed, as sequenced in a study of control samples from healthy donors and cancer patients. Assay: immunoSEQ multiplex PCR; the TCRdb copy retains only in-frame clones and omits some. The sample lists 75,000 to 80,000 clones; about 89% were seen once. Sequencing was done on a sample of PBMCs. Source of these receptors: a woman aged 45-65 years with colorectal cancer.

V is TRBV6-2 or TRBV6-3 and J is TRBJ2-1; D not certain. Looked up from germline, CDR1 is MNHEY and CDR2 is SVGEGT. V lost 0 bases and J lost 5, with 5 bases in between. The CDR3 sequence is 13 residues long. CDR3 nucleotides: TGTGCCAGCAGTTACTCGAGTAACAATGAGCAGTTCTTC. This codes for CASSYSSNNEQFF.

This rearrangement joins TRBV30 to TRBJ2-3, with 7 bases aligning to TRBD2. The CDR3 spans 15 residues. CDR1 is GTSNPN, CDR2 SVGIG, per germline (reference sequence). J gave up 4 bases and V 3 bases, and 10 bases lay outside the gene matches. This chain's CDR3 is CAWSRGSGDADTQYF. CDR3 coding DNA: TGTGCCTGGAGCCGCGGGAGCGGGGACGCAGATACGCAGTATTTT. The variable domain in full, with the rest retrieved from reference TRBV30 and TRBJ2-3, is SQTIHQWPATLVQPVGSPLSLECTVEGTSNPNLYWYRQAAGRGLQLLFYSVGIGQISSEVPQNLSASRPQDRQFILSSKKLLLSDSGFYLCAWSRGSGDADTQYFGPGTRLTVL.

The chain combines TRBV12-5 with TRBJ1-5; D uncertain. Between the trimmed V and J ends, which lost 2 bases and 2 bases, there was a span of 10 bases. In germline, CDR1 is LGHNT, CDR2 FRNRAP. The CDR3 is made up of 15 amino acids. CDR3 bases: TGTGCTAGTGGTTTGAGATATGCGGGCAATCAGCCCCAGCATTTT. Residues: CASGLRYAGNQPQHF.

This clone was seen more than once but under ten times. The chain combines TRBV29-1 with TRBJ1-1; D may be TRBD1 (5 bases). Germline lookup yields CDR1 SQVTM and CDR2 ANQGSEA. The CDR3 loop spans 13 amino acids. The V gene lost 7 bases and the J gene lost 0 bases, with 12 bases spanning the gap. The CDR3 nucleotides read TGCAGCGGTGGGACGGACATGAACACTGAAGCTTTCTTT. This codes for CSGGTDMNTEAFF.

The chain recombines TRBV5-1 with TRBJ1-2; 9 bases are shared with TRBD1. CDR1 is SGHRS, CDR2 YFSETQ, per germline. The CDR3 sequence is 13 residues long. Trimming cost V 3 bases and J 6 bases; bases outside gene matches: 3. The chain's CDR3 is CASSSGQGNGYTF. The CDR3 DNA reads as TGCGCCAGCAGCTCGGGACAGGGTAATGGCTACACCTTC.

The rearrangement uses TRBV10-3 and TRBJ1-2, with a weak D call TRBD1 (5 bases). V lost 7 bases and J lost 3, with 12 bases in between. There are 13 residues in the CDR3. The germline V gene has CDR1 ENHRY and CDR2 SYGVKD. The CDR3 nucleotides read TGTGCCATCACTTCGCAGGGTGACTATGGCTACACCTTC. It yields the protein CAITSQGDYGYTF.

The V gene is TRBV19, the J gene TRBJ1-4; no firm D call. Germline values: CDR1 LNHDA, CDR2 SQIVND (reference sequence). The CDR3 runs to 13 residues. With 9 bases removed from V and 8 bases from J, the gap between germline ends came to 16 bases. The CDR3 region has the DNA TGTGCCAGCACGACGAATAAGGCGGAAAAACTGTTTTTT. It translates to CASTTNKAEKLFF.

The chain joins TRBV13 to TRBJ2-3; a possible D gene is TRBD2 (6 bases). CDR1 PRHDT and CDR2 FYEKMQ come from the germline V gene (reference sequence). Trimming shortened V by 5 bases and J by 0 bases, and 9 bases separated the two germline ends. The CDR3 is 14 residues long. Written as DNA, the CDR3 is TGTGCCAGCAGCCCGGGACTTAGCACAGATACGCAGTATTTT. Translation gives CASSPGLSTDTQYF. Combining the CDR3 with reference TRBV13 and TRBJ2-3 gives the whole variable domain AAGVIQSPRHLIKEKRETATLKCYPIPRHDTVYWYQQGPGQDPQFLISFYEKMQSDKGSIPDRFSAQQFSDYHSELNMSSLELGDSALYFCASSPGLSTDTQYFGPGTRLTVL.

The V gene is TRBV5-1, the J gene TRBJ1-2; D is undetermined. Per germline, CDR1 SGHRS and CDR2 YFSETQ. This CDR3 has 14 amino acids. V lost 3 bases, J lost 8 bases, and 17 bases lay in between. Written as DNA, the CDR3 is TGCGCCAGCAGCTCGGGGTCAGAAACCATGGGCTACACCTTC. Its protein is CASSSGSETMGYTF.

This clone has a single count. The CDR3 loop reads CANMDRGIWAFF. The CDR3 DNA reads TGTGCCAATATGGACAGGGGCATATGGGCTTTCTTT. The chain carries TRBV11-2 and TRBJ1-1, with 9 bases aligning to TRBD1. The V segment lost 10 bases and the J segment 11 bases; nucleotides outside the gene matches: 11. The length of the CDR3 is 12 residues. CDR1 SGHAT and CDR2 FQNNGV come from the germline V gene.

V and J are TRBV6-2 or TRBV6-3 and TRBJ1-2, with 8 bases identical to TRBD1. This CDR3 has 14 amino acids. Per the germline V gene, CDR1 is MNHEY and CDR2 is SVGEGT. Losses at the gene ends were 5 bases for V and 8 bases for J; bases not matched to a gene: 10. The CDR3 nucleotides are TGTGCCAGCAGTATGACAGGGGCCGCCCAGGGCTACACCTTC. It yields the protein CASSMTGAAQGYTF.

The chain links TRBV12-3 or TRBV12-4 to TRBJ1-4; 7 bases fit TRBD1. V trimming: 1 base; J trimming: 10 bases; junction bases outside the gene matches: 3. CDR3 size: 13 residues. CDR3 loop: CASSLEDRAKLFF. CDR3 bases: TGTGCCAGCAGTTTAGAAGACAGGGCAAAACTGTTTTTT.

The table lists this clone with a few counts. CDR3 loop: CASPWGGVSPYNEQFF. The CDR3 DNA follows: TGTGCCAGCCCCTGGGGCGGGGTTAGCCCCTACAATGAGCAGTTCTTC. This chain links TRBV5-8 with TRBJ2-1; TRBD2 might be the D (6 bases). Germline V lookup: CDR1 SGHTS, CDR2 YDEGEE. This CDR3 region has 16 residues. The V gene lost 7 bases and the J gene lost 2 bases, with 19 bases spanning the gap.

As for this clone: Other DNA sequences in this sample translate to the same CDR3. The gene calls are TRBV19 and TRBJ2-6, with 8 bases matching TRBD2. V dropped 11 bases and J dropped 4; count of bases not matched to a gene: 10. The CDR3 has 15 residues. The germline CDR1 and CDR2 sequences are LNHDA and SQIVND (reference sequence). The CDR3 reads CAPRGGTLGANVLTF. In nucleotides, the CDR3 is TGTGCCCCCCGGGGGGGGACTTTGGGGGCCAACGTCCTGACTTTC.

The gene calls are TRBV29-1 and TRBJ1-2; tentative D call: TRBD1 (5 bases). CDR3 length: 11 residues. The V end lost 7 bases, the J end lost 7 bases, and 13 bases lay between the germline ends. In germline, CDR1 is SQVTM, CDR2 ANQGSEA. The CDR3, as DNA: TGCAGCGGGACCGGGGGTGGTGGCTACACCTTC. It encodes CSGTGGGGYTF. Looking up the rest from reference TRBV29-1 and TRBJ1-2 gives the full variable domain: SAVISQKPSRDICQRGTSLTIQCQVDSQVTMMFWYRQQPGQSLTLIATANQGSEATYESGFVIDKFPISRPNLTFSTLTVSNMSPEDSSIYLCSGTGGGGYTFGSGTRLTVV.

The genes are TRBV6-5 and TRBJ2-2; the D gene is possibly TRBD2 (5 bases). Germline V gene sequence: CDR1 MNHEY, CDR2 SVGAGI. The CDR3 runs 13 residues. V lost 6 bases to trimming and J lost 6 bases, with 11 bases between them. The CDR3 DNA reads TGTGCCAGCAGGACCAGGCGGGCCGGGGAGCTGTTTTTT. Translation gives CASRTRRAGELFF.

The rearrangement links TRBV20-1 to TRBJ1-1; no definite D call. Trimming pared 3 bases from V and 5 bases from J, leaving 7 bases between. The CDR3 is 11 amino acids. The germline V gene has CDR1 DFQATT and CDR2 SNEGSKA (reference sequence). The CDR3 reads CSAREGTEAFF. The DNA of the CDR3 is TGCAGTGCTAGGGAGGGAACTGAAGCTTTCTTT.